This T cell receptor (beta chain) was sequenced during a study of blood T cell repertoires in COVID-19. Turning to the study itself: The origin of the acute and convalescent COVID-19 samples was the United States, Italy and Spain.

Original data processing: Researchers report that nucleated cell counts were estimated from reference gene primer amplification. Assay: immunoSEQ multiplex PCR; the TCRdb copy retains only in-frame clones and omits some. That table supplies the V and J calls and clone size; D and trimming were determined from the DNA. The sample contains 97,000 or so clones, about nine tenths of which appear only once. V was clipped by 10 bases and J by 1 base; unmatched bases: 3. Per germline, CDR1 MNHEY and CDR2 SVGAGI. The CDR3 has 12 residues. Sequences were obtained from peripheral blood. V is TRBV6-5 and J is TRBJ1-2; the match to TRBD1 covers 7 bases. The sequence came from a woman aged 50 to 60 with COVID-19, enrolled during active disease. CDR3 region: CAMGQSNYGYTF. CDR3 sequence (DNA): TGTGCCATGGGACAGAGTAACTATGGCTACACCTTC.